Listed here are 32 T cell receptor beta chains from one sample, sequenced in a study of blood T cell repertoires in COVID-19. TCRdb keeps only in-frame clones here, not all; method: immunoSEQ multiplex PCR. The table records about 410,000 clones, roughly nine tenths of them present only once. Sequenced material: PBMCs or T cells enriched from blood (not recorded which). The receptors here all came from a woman aged 30 to 39 who had recovered from COVID-19.

The chain employs TRBV7-8 and TRBJ2-3, with D unclear. Germline V gene data show CDR1 as SGHVS and CDR2 as FQNEAQ. The CDR3 extends over 16 amino acids. Trimming cost V 1 base and J 3 bases, with 14 bases left between them. As DNA, the CDR3 is TGTGCCAGCAGCTTAGGACTCCAAGTTCGTACAGATACGCAGTATTTT. Translated: CASSLGLQVRTDTQYF.

The rearrangement joins TRBV3-1 (or the pseudogene TRBV3-2) to TRBJ1-1; TRBD1 matches 8 bases. Per germline, CDR1 LGHDT and CDR2 YNNKEL (reference sequence). This CDR3 region has 13 residues. The V gene end was trimmed by 7 bases and the J gene end by 4 bases; junction bases not matched to a gene: 5. The CDR3 region has the DNA TGTGCCAGCAACGACAGGGGAGGCACTGAAGCTTTCTTT. Amino acids: CASNDRGGTEAFF.

V gene TRBV28 combines with J gene TRBJ1-1, with D maybe TRBD1 (5 bases). This CDR3 is built from 15 residues. V was pared by 6 bases and J by 2 bases, with 16 bases between. Germline lookup yields CDR1 MDHEN and CDR2 SYDVKM. Here the CDR3 reads CASRGRRTLNTEAFF. CDR3 sequence (DNA): TGTGCCAGCAGGGGAAGAAGGACACTCAACACTGAAGCTTTCTTT.

This clone was seen once. Germline is not matched at one junction end, which may reflect a read error. The chain links TRBV7-9 to TRBJ2-7, with 8 bases fitting TRBD2. This CDR3 comprises 13 residues. CDR1 is SEHNR and CDR2 is FQNEAQ in the germline V gene (reference sequence). In DNA form, the CDR3 reads TGTGCCAGCAGCTTAGCCCTACTAGCGGCCCTCCTGTTC. Its protein product is CASSLALLAALLF.

The rearrangement links TRBV7-2 to TRBJ2-2; no reliable D call. Trimming shortened V by 2 bases and J by 6 bases, and 7 bases separated the two germline ends. This CDR3 has 13 amino acids. From germline, CDR1 is SGHTA and CDR2 FQGNSA. CDR3 sequence reads: CASSLPSSGELFF. CDR3 coding DNA: TGTGCCAGCAGCTTACCGTCCTCCGGGGAGCTGTTTTTT.

CDR3 in DNA: TGCGCCAGCAGCTTAGGGACTAGCGGGAGGGCCGGTGAGCAGTTCTTC. Translating gives CASSLGTSGRAGEQFF. The V gene is TRBV5-1, the J gene TRBJ2-1; 16 positions agree with TRBD2. This CDR3 has 16 residues. Trimming at V came to 2 bases and at J to 9 bases, leaving 5 bases not matched to a gene. Germline values: CDR1 SGHRS, CDR2 YFSETQ.

This clone was picked up one time. This chain links TRBV5-3 with TRBJ2-1; 10 bases fit TRBD2. TRBV5-3 is marked as an open reading frame, function uncertain. Unmatched junction bases numbered 11, after V lost 4 bases and J lost 4 bases. The CDR3 sequence is 17 residues long. For the CDR3, the DNA is TGTGCCAGAAGCCAAGAGCGGGAGGGTGATCGGTACAATGAGCAGTTCTTC. It codes for CARSQEREGDRYNEQFF.

The chain joins TRBV29-1 to TRBJ2-3; 11 bases are shared with TRBD2. The CDR3 is 17 amino acids. CDR1 and CDR2 (germline): SQVTM, ANQGSEA. Trimming at V came to 0 bases and at J to 1 base, leaving 6 bases not matched to a gene. The CDR3 protein is CSVEDFTSGSRTDTQYF. DNA of the CDR3: TGCAGCGTTGAAGACTTTACTAGCGGGAGTCGCACAGATACGCAGTATTTT.

The V and J genes are TRBV10-2 and TRBJ2-7; D is uncertain. Germline CDR1 and CDR2: WSHSY and SAAADI. V lost 0 bases and J lost 5, with 5 bases in between. The CDR3 covers 12 residues. CDR3 coding DNA: TGCGCCAGCAGTGAGTCGGGCGACGAGCAGTACTTC. Translation gives CASSESGDEQYF.

V usage is TRBV29-1 and J usage is TRBJ2-7, with TRBD2 identical over 7 bases. With 1 base clipped from V and 2 bases from J, the junction kept 8 bases outside the gene matches. The CDR3 is made up of 15 amino acids. Germline values: CDR1 SQVTM, CDR2 ANQGSEA. The CDR3, as DNA: TGCAGCGTTGAAGTTCGAGCGGGAAAACCCTACGAGCAGTACTTC. Amino acids: CSVEVRAGKPYEQYF.

The V and J genes are TRBV27 and TRBJ2-7, with D unclear. Between the trimmed V and J ends, which lost 5 bases and 1 base, there was a span of 6 bases. Germline V CDR1 and CDR2: MNHEY, SMNVEV (reference sequence). CDR3 size: 12 residues. The CDR3: CASSLPSYEQYF. CDR3 nucleotide sequence: TGTGCCAGCAGTCTCCCTTCCTACGAGCAGTACTTC.

The gene calls are TRBV7-9 and TRBJ1-1, with a possible D match to TRBD1 (6 bases). Germline V lookup: CDR1 SEHNR, CDR2 FQNEAQ (reference sequence). The CDR3 extends over 16 amino acids. Trimming stripped 0 bases from V and 1 base from J, with 12 bases between. DNA for the CDR3: TGTGCCAGCAGCTTAGCGGAAGGGGGGGAGAACACTGAAGCTTTCTTT. Its protein product is CASSLAEGGENTEAFF.

V is TRBV7-2 and J is TRBJ1-5, with D perhaps TRBD1 (6 bases). This CDR3 comprises 15 residues. Germline values: CDR1 SGHTA, CDR2 FQGNSA. V lost 0 bases and J lost 6, with 12 bases in between. CDR3 nucleotides: TGTGCCAGCAGCTTAGCACAGGGTGGAATTCAGCCCCAGCATTTT. Protein sequence: CASSLAQGGIQPQHF.

The rearrangement uses TRBV7-5 and TRBJ1-1; TRBD1 is the table's D call and was not checked against the DNA. TRBV7-5 is shown as a pseudogene. The CDR3 covers 15 residues. The DNA for the CDR3 is TGTGCCAGAAGCTTATTGGTGGGCCAACACACTGAAGCTTTCTTT. It codes for CARSLLVGQHTEAFF.

The rearrangement joins TRBV5-1 to TRBJ1-3, with a possible D match to TRBD1 (5 bases). V lost 0 bases and J lost 8, with 15 bases in between. The CDR3 sequence is 15 residues long. Germline loops: CDR1 SGHRS, CDR2 YFSETQ. CDR3 sequence (DNA): TGCGCCAGCAGCTTGGCAGCTAGCTCGGGGGACACCATATATTTT. Protein product: CASSLAASSGDTIYF.

J is TRBJ1-6 and V is TRBV30; TRBD1 matches 12 bases. The V and J ends lost 3 bases and 4 bases, in that order; junction bases with no gene match: 13. This CDR3 is 19 amino acids long. Germline V lookup: CDR1 GTSNPN, CDR2 SVGIG (reference sequence). CDR3 residues: CAWRQIPGQGAEYNSPLHF. The CDR3, as DNA: TGTGCCTGGAGGCAAATTCCGGGACAGGGGGCCGAATATAATTCACCCCTCCACTTT.

J is TRBJ2-2 and V is TRBV4-2; maybe TRBD2 (6 bases). V shed 2 bases and J shed 5 bases, with 12 bases lying between them. Germline-derived CDR1 and CDR2 are LGHNA and YNFKEQ. This CDR3 has 15 residues. The CDR3 sequence is CASSQQTRETGELFF. Written as DNA, the CDR3 is TGTGCCAGCAGCCAACAGACTAGAGAGACCGGGGAGCTGTTTTTT.

V usage is TRBV24-1 and J usage is TRBJ2-5; the match to TRBD1 covers 11 bases. Unmatched junction bases numbered 13, after V lost 3 bases and J lost 5 bases. In germline, CDR1 is KGHDR, CDR2 SFDVKD. The CDR3 spans 18 residues. CDR3 in amino acids: CATSDLQPLDRGRETQYF. The CDR3 nucleotides are TGTGCCACCAGTGATCTACAACCCCTGGACAGGGGGCGTGAGACCCAGTACTTC.

Remarks on this clone: At the DNA level, this CDR3 is encoded by other sequences in the same sample as well. This chain joins TRBV7-9 and TRBJ1-1; 10 nucleotides agree with TRBD1. V lost 5 bases and J lost 1; bases outside the gene matches: 1. The CDR3 is 14 residues long. CDR1 SEHNR and CDR2 FQNEAQ come from the germline V gene (reference sequence). CDR3 nucleotides: TGTGCCAGCAGCCGGACAGGGGGGAACACTGAAGCTTTCTTT. Amino acids: CASSRTGGNTEAFF.

V usage is TRBV7-8 and J usage is TRBJ1-1, with 7 bases that match TRBD1. CDR1 and CDR2 from the germline V gene are SGHVS and FQNEAQ. The CDR3 length is 17 residues. V was clipped by 2 bases and J by 10 bases; unmatched bases: 19. CDR3 region: CASSLTGAAYGTAVAFF. The CDR3 coding sequence is TGTGCCAGCAGCTTAACAGGGGCCGCATATGGCACTGCTGTAGCTTTCTTT.

The table lists this clone with many counts. The chain carries TRBV5-1 and TRBJ1-2; 10 bases line up with TRBD1. Germline CDR1 and CDR2: SGHRS and YFSETQ. The CDR3 covers 16 residues. V dropped 3 bases and J dropped 8; count of bases not matched to a gene: 13. This CDR3 is CASSSDAGTGATGYTF. For the CDR3, the DNA is TGCGCCAGCAGCTCGGACGCCGGGACAGGGGCCACCGGCTACACCTTC.

This sequence joins TRBV5-1 and TRBJ1-6; 7 bases are shared with TRBD1. Trimming removed 5 bases from V and 7 bases from J; junction bases left unmatched: 6. The CDR3 contains 14 residues. The V gene's germline CDR1 is SGHRS and CDR2 YFSETQ. The DNA of the CDR3 is TGCGCCAGCAGAGACACAGGGGAGAATTCACCCCTCCACTTT. Its translation is CASRDTGENSPLHF. Full variable domain (outside the CDR3, taken from reference TRBV5-1 and TRBJ1-6): KAGVTQTPRYLIKTRGQQVTLSCSPISGHRSVSWYQQTPGQGLQFLFEYFSETQRNKGNFPGRFSGRQFSNSRSEMNVSTLELGDSALYLCASRDTGENSPLHFGNGTRLTVT.

V usage is TRBV6-2 or TRBV6-3 and J usage is TRBJ2-7; 10 bases are shared with TRBD2. The V segment lost 6 bases and the J segment 4 bases; nucleotides outside the gene matches: 18. Germline V gene data show CDR1 as MNHEY and CDR2 as SVGEGT. The CDR3 is 18 amino acids. The CDR3 nucleotides read TGTGCCAGCAGACCTACAGGGAGGTGGTCTAGCGGGAGTTACGAGCAGTACTTC. It yields the protein CASRPTGRWSSGSYEQYF.

V gene TRBV6-5 combines with J gene TRBJ1-3, with 8 positions matching TRBD1. The V gene's germline CDR1 is MNHEY and CDR2 SVGAGI. The CDR3 contains 15 residues. Trimming cost V 6 bases and J 4 bases; bases outside gene matches: 8. CDR3 protein: CASSVQGEGGNTIYF. The CDR3 coding sequence is TGTGCCAGCAGCGTACAGGGGGAGGGAGGAAACACCATATATTTT.

The V and J genes are TRBV4-3 and TRBJ1-1; a weak D match, TRBD1 (5 bases). CDR3 length equals 14 residues. Germline V gene sequence: CDR1 LGHNA, CDR2 YSLEER. Trimming pared 1 base from V and 4 bases from J, leaving 10 bases between. In nucleotides, the CDR3 is TGCGCCAGCAGCCAAGGGGGCTGGGGCACTGAAGCTTTCTTT. Translation gives CASSQGGWGTEAFF.

CDR3 nucleotide sequence: TGTGCCAGCACCGACTCTGGAGGCAATCAGCCCCAGCATTTT. This sequence encodes CASTDSGGNQPQHF. The chain is built from TRBV7-9 and TRBJ1-5; unclear D gene. This CDR3 contains 14 residues. V lost 7 bases, J lost 2 bases, and 12 bases lay in between. The germline gives CDR1 SEHNR, CDR2 FQNEAQ (reference sequence).

V is TRBV20-1 and J is TRBJ2-1, with 13 nucleotides matching TRBD2. The J segment lost 6 bases and the V segment lost 3 bases, leaving 8 bases of the junction unmatched. The CDR3 runs to 16 residues. Germline V lookup: CDR1 DFQATT, CDR2 SNEGSKA (reference sequence). CDR3 sequence (DNA): TGCAGTGCTAGTGACCCGGGACTAGCGGGACCCAATGAGCAGTTCTTC. This codes for CSASDPGLAGPNEQFF.

The chain is built from TRBV5-4 and TRBJ1-3; 10 bases are a match to TRBD1. CDR1 is SGHNT, CDR2 YYREEE, per germline (reference sequence). The trim removed 4 bases at V and 2 bases at J, leaving 6 bases unmatched. This CDR3 has 16 residues. This CDR3 is CASSPAGTGAGNTIYF. Here the CDR3 DNA reads TGTGCCAGCAGCCCCGCAGGGACAGGGGCTGGAAACACCATATATTTT.

This clone was recorded only once. J is TRBJ2-1 and V is TRBV9; 16 bases fit TRBD2. The CDR3 spans 18 residues. V gave up 3 bases and J gave up 6 bases; unmatched junction bases: 9. Germline-derived CDR1 and CDR2 are SGDLS and YYNGEE. CDR3 region: CASSERGLAGGPGNEQFF. CDR3 nucleotide sequence: TGTGCCAGCAGCGAGAGGGGACTAGCGGGAGGGCCTGGCAATGAGCAGTTCTTC.

The chain links TRBV5-1 to TRBJ1-6; 7 positions match TRBD1. The junction had 8 bases not matched to a gene; V was cut back by 5 bases and J by 3 bases. Per the germline V gene, CDR1 is SGHRS and CDR2 is YFSETQ. The CDR3 totals 16 residues. The CDR3 is CASRPGTALYNSPLHF. CDR3 nucleotide sequence: TGCGCCAGCAGACCCGGGACAGCCCTCTATAATTCACCCCTCCACTTT.

The V call is TRBV30, the J call TRBJ1-6; D call uncertain. Trimming left V 3 bases short and J 5 bases short, with 11 bases between. Germline lookup yields CDR1 GTSNPN and CDR2 SVGIG (reference sequence). The CDR3 consists of 14 residues. CDR3 protein: CAWRRAGDNSPLHF. DNA for the CDR3: TGTGCCTGGAGGAGGGCCGGTGATAATTCACCCCTCCACTTT.

This chain uses TRBV6-5 with TRBJ2-7, with D possibly TRBD1 on 6 matching bases. Germline CDR1 MNHEY, CDR2 SVGAGI. The V and J ends lost 4 bases and 1 base respectively, with 11 bases between them. The CDR3 has 14 amino acids. The CDR3 sequence is CASSLQGSSYEQYF. In DNA, the CDR3 is TGTGCCAGCAGTTTACAGGGTTCATCCTACGAGCAGTACTTC.